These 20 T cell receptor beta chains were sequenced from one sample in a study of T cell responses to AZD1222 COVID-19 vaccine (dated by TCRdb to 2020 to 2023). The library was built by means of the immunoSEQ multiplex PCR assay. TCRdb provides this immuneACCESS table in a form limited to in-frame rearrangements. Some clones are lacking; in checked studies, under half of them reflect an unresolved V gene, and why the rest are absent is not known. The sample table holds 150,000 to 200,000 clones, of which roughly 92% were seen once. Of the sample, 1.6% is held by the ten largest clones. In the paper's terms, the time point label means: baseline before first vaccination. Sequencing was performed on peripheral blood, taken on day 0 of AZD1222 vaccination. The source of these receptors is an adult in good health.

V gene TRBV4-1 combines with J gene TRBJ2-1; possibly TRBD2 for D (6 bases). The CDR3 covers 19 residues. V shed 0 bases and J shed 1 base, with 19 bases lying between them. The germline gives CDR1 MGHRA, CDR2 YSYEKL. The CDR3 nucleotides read TGCGCCAGCAGCCAAGAATTTCGGGGGTCGGCTCCTTCCTACAATGAGCAGTTCTTC. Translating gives CASSQEFRGSAPSYNEQFF.

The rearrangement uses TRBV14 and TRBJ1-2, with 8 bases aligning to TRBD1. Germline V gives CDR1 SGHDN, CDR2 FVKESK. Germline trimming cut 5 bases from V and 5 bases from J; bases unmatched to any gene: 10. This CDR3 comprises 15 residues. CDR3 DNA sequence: TGTGCCAGCAGCTCGAAGACAGGGGAAATTTATGGCTACACCTTC. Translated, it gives CASSSKTGEIYGYTF.

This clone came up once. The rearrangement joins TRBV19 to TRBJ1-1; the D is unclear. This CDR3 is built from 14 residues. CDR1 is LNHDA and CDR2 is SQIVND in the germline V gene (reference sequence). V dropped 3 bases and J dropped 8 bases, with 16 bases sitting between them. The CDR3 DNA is TGTGCCAGTAGTATTGGTTCTTTCCGAGCAGAAGCTTTCTTT. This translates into CASSIGSFRAEAFF.

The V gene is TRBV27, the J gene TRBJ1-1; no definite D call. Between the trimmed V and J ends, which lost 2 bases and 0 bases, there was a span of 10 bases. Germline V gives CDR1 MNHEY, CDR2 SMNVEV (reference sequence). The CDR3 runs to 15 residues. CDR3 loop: CASSLKYGLNTEAFF. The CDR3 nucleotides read TGTGCCAGCAGTTTAAAATACGGACTGAACACTGAAGCTTTCTTT.

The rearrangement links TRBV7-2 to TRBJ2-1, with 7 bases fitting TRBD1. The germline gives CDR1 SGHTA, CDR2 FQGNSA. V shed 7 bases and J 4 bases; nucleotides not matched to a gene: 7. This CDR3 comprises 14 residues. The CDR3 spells CASKYRGVYNEQFF. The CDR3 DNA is TGTGCCAGCAAATACAGGGGAGTTTACAATGAGCAGTTCTTC.

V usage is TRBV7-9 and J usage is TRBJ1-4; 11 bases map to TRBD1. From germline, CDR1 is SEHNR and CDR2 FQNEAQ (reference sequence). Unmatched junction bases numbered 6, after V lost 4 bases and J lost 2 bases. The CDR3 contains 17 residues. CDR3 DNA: TGTGCCAGCAGCTCGGGACAGGGGGGAGGTACTAATGAAAAACTGTTTTTT. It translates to CASSSGQGGGTNEKLFF.

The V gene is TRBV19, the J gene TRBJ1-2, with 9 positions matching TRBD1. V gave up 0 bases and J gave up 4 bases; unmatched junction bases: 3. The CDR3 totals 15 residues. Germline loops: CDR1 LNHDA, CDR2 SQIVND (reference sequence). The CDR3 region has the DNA TGTGCCAGTAGTATAGAGGGGACAGGGAGCTATGGCTACACCTTC. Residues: CASSIEGTGSYGYTF.

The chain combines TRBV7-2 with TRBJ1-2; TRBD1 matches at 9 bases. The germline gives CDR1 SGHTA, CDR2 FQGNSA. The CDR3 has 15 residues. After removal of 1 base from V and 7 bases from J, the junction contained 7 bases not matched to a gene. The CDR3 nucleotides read TGTGCCAGCAGCTTAGGACTAGGGACAGGGAGTGGCTACACCTTC. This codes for CASSLGLGTGSGYTF.

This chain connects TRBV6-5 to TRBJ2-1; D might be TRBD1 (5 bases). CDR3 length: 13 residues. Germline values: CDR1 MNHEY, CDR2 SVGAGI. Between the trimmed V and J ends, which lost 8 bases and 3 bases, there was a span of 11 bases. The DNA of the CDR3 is TGTGCCAGCGGGGCGGAAAGCTACAATGAGCAGTTCTTC. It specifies CASGAESYNEQFF.

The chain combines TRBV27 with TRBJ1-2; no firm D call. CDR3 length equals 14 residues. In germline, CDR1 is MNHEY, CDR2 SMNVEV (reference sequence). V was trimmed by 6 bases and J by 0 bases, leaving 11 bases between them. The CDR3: CASSLGRANYGYTF. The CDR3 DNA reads TGTGCCAGCAGCCTAGGGCGTGCTAACTATGGCTACACCTTC.

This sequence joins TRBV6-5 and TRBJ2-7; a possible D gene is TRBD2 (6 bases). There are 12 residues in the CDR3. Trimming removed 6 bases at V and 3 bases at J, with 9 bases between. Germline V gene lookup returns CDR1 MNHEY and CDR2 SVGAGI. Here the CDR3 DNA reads TGTGCCAGCAGGCGGGATGGCTACGAGCAGTACTTC. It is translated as CASRRDGYEQYF.

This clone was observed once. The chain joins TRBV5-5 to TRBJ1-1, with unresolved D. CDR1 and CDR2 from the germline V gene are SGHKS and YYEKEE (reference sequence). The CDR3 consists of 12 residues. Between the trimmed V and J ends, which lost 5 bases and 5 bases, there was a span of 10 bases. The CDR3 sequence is CASSSGGTEAFF. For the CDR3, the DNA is TGTGCCAGCAGTTCAGGTGGGACTGAAGCTTTCTTT.

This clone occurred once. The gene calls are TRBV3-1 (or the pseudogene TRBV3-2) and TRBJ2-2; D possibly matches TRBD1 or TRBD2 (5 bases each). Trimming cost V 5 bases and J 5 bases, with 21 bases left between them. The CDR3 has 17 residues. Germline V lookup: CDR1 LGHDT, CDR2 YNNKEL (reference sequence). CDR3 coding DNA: TGTGCCAGCAGCTCTAGCAGCGCAGCAAGGGGTACCGGGGAGCTGTTTTTT. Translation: CASSSSSAARGTGELFF.

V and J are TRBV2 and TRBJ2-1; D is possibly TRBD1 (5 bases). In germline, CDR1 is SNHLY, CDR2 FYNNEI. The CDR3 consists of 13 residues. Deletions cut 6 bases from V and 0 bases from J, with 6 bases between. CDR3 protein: CASRTDSYNEQFF. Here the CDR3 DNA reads TGTGCCAGCAGGACAGACTCCTACAATGAGCAGTTCTTC.

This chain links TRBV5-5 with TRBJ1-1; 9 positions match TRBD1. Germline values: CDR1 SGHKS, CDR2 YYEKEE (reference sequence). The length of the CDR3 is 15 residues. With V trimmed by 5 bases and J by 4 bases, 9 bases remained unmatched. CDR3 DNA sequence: TGTGCCAGCAGTTCGTTACAGGGGGCAGGCACTGAAGCTTTCTTT. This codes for CASSSLQGAGTEAFF.

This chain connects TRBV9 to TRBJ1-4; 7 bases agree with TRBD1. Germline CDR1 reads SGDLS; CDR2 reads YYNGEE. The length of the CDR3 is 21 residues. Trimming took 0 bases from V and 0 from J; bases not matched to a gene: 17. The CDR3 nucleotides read TGTGCCAGCAGCGTAGACCCTAACCTGGGACAGTCCCCTGCAACTAATGAAAAACTGTTTTTT. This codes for CASSVDPNLGQSPATNEKLFF.

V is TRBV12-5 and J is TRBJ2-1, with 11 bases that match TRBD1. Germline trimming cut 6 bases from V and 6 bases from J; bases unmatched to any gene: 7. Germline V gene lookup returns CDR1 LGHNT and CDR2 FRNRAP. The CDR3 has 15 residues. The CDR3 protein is CASGSGQGVANEQFF. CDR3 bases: TGTGCTAGTGGATCGGGACAGGGGGTTGCCAATGAGCAGTTCTTC.

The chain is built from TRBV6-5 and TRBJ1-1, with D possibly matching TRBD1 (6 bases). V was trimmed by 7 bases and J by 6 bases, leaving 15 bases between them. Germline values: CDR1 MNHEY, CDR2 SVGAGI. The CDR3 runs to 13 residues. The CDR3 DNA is TGTGCCAGCAACAGGGCGAGTGGGCCTGAAGCTTTCTTT. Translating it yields CASNRASGPEAFF.

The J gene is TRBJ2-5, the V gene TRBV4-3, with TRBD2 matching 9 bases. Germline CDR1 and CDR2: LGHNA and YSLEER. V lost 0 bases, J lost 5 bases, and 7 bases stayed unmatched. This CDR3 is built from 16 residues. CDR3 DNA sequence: TGCGCCAGCAGCCAAGACCGGGCTAGCGGGGTGGAGACCCAGTACTTC. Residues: CASSQDRASGVETQYF.

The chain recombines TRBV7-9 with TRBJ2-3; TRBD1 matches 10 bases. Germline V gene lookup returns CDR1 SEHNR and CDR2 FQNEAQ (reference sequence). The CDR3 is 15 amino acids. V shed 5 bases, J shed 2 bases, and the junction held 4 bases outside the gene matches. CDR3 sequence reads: CASSAGTGDTDTQYF. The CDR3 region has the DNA TGTGCCAGCAGCGCCGGGACAGGGGACACAGATACGCAGTATTTT.